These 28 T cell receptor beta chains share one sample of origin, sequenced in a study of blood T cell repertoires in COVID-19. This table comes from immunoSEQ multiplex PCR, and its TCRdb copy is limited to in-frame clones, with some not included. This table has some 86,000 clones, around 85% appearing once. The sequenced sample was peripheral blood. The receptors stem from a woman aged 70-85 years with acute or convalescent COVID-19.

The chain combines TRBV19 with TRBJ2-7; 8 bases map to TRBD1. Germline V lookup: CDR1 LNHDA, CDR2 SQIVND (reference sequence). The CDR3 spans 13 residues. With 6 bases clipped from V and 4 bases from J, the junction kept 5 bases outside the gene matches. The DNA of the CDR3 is TGTGCCAGTAGCAGGGGGCCTCTATACGAGCAGTACGTC. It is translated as CASSRGPLYEQYV.

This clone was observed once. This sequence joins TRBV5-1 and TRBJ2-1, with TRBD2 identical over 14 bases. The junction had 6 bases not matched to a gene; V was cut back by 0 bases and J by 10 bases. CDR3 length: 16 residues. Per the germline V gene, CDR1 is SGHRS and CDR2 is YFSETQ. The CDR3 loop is CASSLEGLAGVWEQFF. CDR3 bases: TGCGCCAGCAGCTTGGAGGGACTAGCGGGGGTCTGGGAGCAGTTCTTC.

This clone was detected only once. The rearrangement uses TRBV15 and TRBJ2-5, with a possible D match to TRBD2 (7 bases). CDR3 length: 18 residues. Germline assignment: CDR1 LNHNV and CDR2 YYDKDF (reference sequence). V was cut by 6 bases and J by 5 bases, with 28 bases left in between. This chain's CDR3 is CATSPSLTSTGGGETQYF. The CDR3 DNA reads TGTGCCACCAGTCCGTCTCTGACTAGCACGGGGGGCGGGGAGACCCAGTACTTC. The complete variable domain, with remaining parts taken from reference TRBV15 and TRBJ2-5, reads DAMVIQNPRYQVTQFGKPVTLSCSQTLNHNVMYWYQQKSSQAPKLLFHYYDKDFNNEADTPDNFQSRRPNTSFCFLDIRSPGLGDTAMYLCATSPSLTSTGGGETQYFGPGTRLLVL.

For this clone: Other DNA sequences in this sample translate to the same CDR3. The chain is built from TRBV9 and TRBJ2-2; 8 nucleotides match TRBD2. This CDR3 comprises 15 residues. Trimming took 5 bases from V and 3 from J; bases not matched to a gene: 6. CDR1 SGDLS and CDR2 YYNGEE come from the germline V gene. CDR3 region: CASSLSGGHTGELFF. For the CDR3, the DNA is TGTGCCAGCAGTCTGAGCGGGGGCCACACCGGGGAGCTGTTTTTT.

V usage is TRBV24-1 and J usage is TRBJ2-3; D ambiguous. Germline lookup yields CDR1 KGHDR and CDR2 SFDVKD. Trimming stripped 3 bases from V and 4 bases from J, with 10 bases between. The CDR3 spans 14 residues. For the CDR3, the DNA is TGTGCCACCAGTGATCCTAACCGGGCAGATACGCAGTATTTT. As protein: CATSDPNRADTQYF.

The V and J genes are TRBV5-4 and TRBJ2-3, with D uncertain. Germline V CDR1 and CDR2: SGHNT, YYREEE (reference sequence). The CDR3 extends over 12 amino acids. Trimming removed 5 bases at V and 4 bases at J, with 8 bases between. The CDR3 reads CASSRVADTQYF. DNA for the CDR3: TGTGCCAGCAGTCGGGTTGCAGATACGCAGTATTTT.

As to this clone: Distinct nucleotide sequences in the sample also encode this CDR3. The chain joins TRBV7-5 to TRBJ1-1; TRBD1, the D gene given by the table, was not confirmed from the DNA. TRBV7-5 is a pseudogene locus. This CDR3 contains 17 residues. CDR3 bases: TGCGTCAGAAGCCCGAAGGGGGTTAGGGGCGGAGGCACTGAAGCTTTCTTT. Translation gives CVRSPKGVRGGGTEAFF.

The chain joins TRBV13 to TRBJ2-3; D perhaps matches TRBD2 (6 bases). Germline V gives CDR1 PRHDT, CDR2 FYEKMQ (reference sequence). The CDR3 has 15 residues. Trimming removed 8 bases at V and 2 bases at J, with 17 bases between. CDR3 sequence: CASLPRGRSTDTQYF. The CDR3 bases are TGTGCCAGCTTGCCCCGGGGGAGGTCCACAGATACGCAGTATTTT. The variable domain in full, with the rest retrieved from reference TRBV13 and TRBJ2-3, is AAGVIQSPRHLIKEKRETATLKCYPIPRHDTVYWYQQGPGQDPQFLISFYEKMQSDKGSIPDRFSAQQFSDYHSELNMSSLELGDSALYFCASLPRGRSTDTQYFGPGTRLTVL.

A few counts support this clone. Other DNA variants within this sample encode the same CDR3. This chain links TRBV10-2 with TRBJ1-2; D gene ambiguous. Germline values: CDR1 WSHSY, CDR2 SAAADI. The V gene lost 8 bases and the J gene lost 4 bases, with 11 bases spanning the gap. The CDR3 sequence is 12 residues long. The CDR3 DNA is TGCGCCAGCTCCCCTGCGGCCTATGGCTACACCTTC. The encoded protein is CASSPAAYGYTF.

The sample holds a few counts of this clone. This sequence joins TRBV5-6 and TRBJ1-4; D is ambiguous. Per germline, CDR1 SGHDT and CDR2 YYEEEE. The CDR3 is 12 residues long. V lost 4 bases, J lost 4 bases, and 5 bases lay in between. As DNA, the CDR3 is TGTGCCAGCAGCCCCTATAATGAAAAACTGTTTTTT. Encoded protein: CASSPYNEKLFF.

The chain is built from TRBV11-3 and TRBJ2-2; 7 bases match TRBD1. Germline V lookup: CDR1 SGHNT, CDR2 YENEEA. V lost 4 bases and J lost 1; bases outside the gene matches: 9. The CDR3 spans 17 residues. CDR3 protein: CASSSPPGQMNTGELFF. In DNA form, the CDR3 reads TGTGCCAGCAGCTCTCCCCCGGGACAGATGAACACCGGGGAGCTGTTTTTT.

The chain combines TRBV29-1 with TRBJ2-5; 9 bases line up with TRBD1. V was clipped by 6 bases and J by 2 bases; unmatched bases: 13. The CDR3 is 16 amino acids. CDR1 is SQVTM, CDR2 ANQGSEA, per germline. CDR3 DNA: TGCAGCGTCCCGAGTAGAGACAGGGGGTGGCAAGAGACCCAGTACTTC. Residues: CSVPSRDRGWQETQYF.

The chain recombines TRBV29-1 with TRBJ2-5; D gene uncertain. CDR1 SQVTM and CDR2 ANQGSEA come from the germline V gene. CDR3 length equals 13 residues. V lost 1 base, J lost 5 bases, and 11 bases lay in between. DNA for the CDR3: TGCAGCGTTGAAGGGTTCTATTTGGAGACCCAGTACTTC. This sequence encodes CSVEGFYLETQYF.

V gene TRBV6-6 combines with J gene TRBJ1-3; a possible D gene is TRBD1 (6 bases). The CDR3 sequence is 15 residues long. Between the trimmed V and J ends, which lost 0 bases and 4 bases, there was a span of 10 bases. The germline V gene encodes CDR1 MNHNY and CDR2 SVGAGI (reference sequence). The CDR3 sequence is CASSYSGGPGNTIYF. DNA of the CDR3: TGTGCCAGCAGTTACTCGGGGGGGCCAGGAAACACCATATATTTT.

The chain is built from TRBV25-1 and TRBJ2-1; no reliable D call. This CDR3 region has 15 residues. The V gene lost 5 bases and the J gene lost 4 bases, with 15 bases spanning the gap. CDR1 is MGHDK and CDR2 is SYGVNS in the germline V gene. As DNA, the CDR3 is TGTGCCAGCAGTCCCCCTCGACTGATTTACAATGAGCAGTTCTTC. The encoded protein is CASSPPRLIYNEQFF.

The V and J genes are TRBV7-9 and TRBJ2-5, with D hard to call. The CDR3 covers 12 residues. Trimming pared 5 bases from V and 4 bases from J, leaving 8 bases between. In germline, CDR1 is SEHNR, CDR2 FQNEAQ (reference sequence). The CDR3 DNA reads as TGTGCCAGCAGCCAAGTCGGAGAGACCCAGTACTTC. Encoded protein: CASSQVGETQYF.

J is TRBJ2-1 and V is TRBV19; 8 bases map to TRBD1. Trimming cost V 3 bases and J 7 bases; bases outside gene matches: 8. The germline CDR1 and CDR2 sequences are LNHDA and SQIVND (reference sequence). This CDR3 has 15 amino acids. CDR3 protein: CASSIGAGGSNEQFF. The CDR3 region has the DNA TGTGCCAGTAGTATCGGGGCAGGGGGCTCGAATGAGCAGTTCTTC.

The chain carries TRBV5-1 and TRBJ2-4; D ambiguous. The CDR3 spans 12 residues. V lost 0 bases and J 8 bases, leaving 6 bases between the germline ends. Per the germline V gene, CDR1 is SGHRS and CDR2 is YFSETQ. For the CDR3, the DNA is TGCGCCAGCAGCTTGGAATCGGACATTCAGTACTTC. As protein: CASSLESDIQYF.

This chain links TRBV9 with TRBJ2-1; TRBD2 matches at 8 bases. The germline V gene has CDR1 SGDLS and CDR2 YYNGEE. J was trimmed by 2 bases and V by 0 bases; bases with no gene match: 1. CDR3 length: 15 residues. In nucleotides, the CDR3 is TGTGCCAGCAGCGTAGCGGGGGGGCCCTACAATGAGCAGTTCTTC. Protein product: CASSVAGGPYNEQFF.

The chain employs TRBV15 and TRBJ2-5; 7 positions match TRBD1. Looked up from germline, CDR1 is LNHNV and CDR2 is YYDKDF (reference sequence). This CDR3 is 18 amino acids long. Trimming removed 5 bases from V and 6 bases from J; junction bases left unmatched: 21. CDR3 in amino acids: CATSSGTGGTAAPKTQYF. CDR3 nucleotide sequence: TGTGCCACCAGCTCCGGAACCGGTGGGACAGCGGCACCAAAGACCCAGTACTTC. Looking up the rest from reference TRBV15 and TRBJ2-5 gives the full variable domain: DAMVIQNPRYQVTQFGKPVTLSCSQTLNHNVMYWYQQKSSQAPKLLFHYYDKDFNNEADTPDNFQSRRPNTSFCFLDIRSPGLGDTAMYLCATSSGTGGTAAPKTQYFGPGTRLLVL.

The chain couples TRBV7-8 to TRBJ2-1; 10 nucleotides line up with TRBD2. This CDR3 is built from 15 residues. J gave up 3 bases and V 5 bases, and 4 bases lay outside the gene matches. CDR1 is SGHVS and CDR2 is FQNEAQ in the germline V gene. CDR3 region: CASSAAGGFYNEQFF. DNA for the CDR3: TGTGCCAGCAGCGCAGCGGGGGGGTTCTACAATGAGCAGTTCTTC. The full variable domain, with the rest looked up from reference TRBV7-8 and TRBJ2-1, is GAGVSQSPRYKVAKRGQDVALRCDPISGHVSLFWYQQALGQGPEFLTYFQNEAQLDKSGLPSDRFFAERPEGSVSTLKIQRTQQEDSAVYLCASSAAGGFYNEQFFGPGTRLTVL.

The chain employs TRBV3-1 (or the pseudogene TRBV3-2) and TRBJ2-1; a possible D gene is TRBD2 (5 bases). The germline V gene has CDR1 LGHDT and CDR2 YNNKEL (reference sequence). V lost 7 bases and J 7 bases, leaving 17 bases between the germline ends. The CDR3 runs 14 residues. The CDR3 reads CASILSGRVNEQFF. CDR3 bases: TGTGCCAGCATCCTCTCCGGGCGGGTTAATGAGCAGTTCTTC.

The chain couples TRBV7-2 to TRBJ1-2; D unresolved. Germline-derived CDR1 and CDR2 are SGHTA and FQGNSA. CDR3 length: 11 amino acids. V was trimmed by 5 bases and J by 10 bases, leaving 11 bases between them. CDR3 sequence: CASSPNNLYTF. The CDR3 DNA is TGTGCCAGCAGCCCAAACAACCTCTACACCTTC.

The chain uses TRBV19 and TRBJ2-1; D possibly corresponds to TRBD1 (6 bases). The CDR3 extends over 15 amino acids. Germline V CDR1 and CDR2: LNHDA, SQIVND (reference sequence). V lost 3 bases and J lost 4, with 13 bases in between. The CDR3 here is CASSIPEGGYNEQFF. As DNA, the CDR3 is TGTGCCAGTAGTATTCCTGAAGGGGGTTACAATGAGCAGTTCTTC.

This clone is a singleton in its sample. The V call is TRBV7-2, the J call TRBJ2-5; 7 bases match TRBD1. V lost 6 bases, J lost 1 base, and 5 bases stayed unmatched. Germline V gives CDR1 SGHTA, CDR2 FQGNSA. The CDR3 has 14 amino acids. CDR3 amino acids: CASRSYRGQETQYF. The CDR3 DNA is TGTGCCAGCAGATCCTACAGGGGCCAAGAGACCCAGTACTTC.

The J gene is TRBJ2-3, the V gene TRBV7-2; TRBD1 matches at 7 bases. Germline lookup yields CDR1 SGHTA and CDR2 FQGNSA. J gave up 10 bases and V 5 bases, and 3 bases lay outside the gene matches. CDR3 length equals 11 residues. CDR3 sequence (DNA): TGTGCCAGCAGCCCCGGGACAGCGCAGTATTTT. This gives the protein CASSPGTAQYF.

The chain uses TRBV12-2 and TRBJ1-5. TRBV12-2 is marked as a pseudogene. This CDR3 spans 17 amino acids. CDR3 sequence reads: CASRLALRAGGNQPQHF. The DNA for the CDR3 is TGTGCAAGTCGCTTAGCGCTTAGAGCGGGCGGAAATCAGCCCCAGCATTTT.

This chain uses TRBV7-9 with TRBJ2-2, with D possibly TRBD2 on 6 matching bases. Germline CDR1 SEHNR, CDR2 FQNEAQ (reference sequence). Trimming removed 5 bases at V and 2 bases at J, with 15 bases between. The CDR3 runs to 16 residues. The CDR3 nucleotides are TGTGCCAGCAGCGACTCCGGGACTCCAAACACCGGGGAGCTGTTTTTT. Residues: CASSDSGTPNTGELFF.